This TCR beta chain stems from a study of blood T cell repertoires in COVID-19. Study background: The cDNA or gDNA used as material had been derived from T cells, B-cell-depleted T cells, or PBMCs.

The protocol was immunoSEQ multiplex PCR, while the TCRdb copy is restricted to in-frame clones and leaves out a portion. The sample records 310,000 or so clones, over 80% being singletons. The CDR3 loop spans 14 amino acids. Germline V gene lookup returns CDR1 LNHNV and CDR2 YYDKDF (reference sequence). V was trimmed by 0 bases and J by 5 bases, leaving 7 bases between them. All enrollees were roughly 18 to 89 years old and from roughly 22 US areas. The origin of this receptor is a woman under 30 who had recovered from COVID-19. The sequencing input was PBMCs or T cells enriched from blood (not recorded which). This rearrangement joins TRBV15 to TRBJ2-2; TRBD2 might be the D (5 bases). CDR3 sequence reads: CATSREGGTGELFF. The CDR3 DNA follows: TGTGCCACCAGCAGAGAGGGCGGGACCGGGGAGCTGTTTTTT.